The entry below describes one TCR beta chain. Its antigen is still unknown. Deletions cut 6 bases from V and 6 bases from J, with 11 bases between. This CDR3 is 13 amino acids long. Germline CDR1 reads WSHSY; CDR2 reads SAAADI. The data originate from a study of tissue T cells after allogeneic stem cell transplantation. Overall study context: Four unmodified and three CD34-selected T-cell-depleted grafts went to graft-versus-host disease patients. Viable blood and marrow gave sorted CD3+ T cells if numbers allowed. Broader study findings: Anatomically similar tissues had similar TCR repertoires within each patient.

The table came from immunoSEQ multiplex PCR; TCRdb's copy has only in-frame clones and leaves some out. This sample yields tens of thousands of clones, of which about nine tenths are seen a single time; approximately 3.8% belongs to the top ten. Source: blood, taken before transplantation. The receptor's source is a woman aged 35-75 years who later had graft-versus-host disease after an allogeneic stem cell transplant. The V gene is TRBV10-2, the J gene TRBJ2-2; weak D call: TRBD2 (5 bases). This chain's CDR3 is CASRRSGAGELFF. The DNA of the CDR3 is TGCGCCAGCAGACGTTCCGGGGCCGGGGAGCTGTTTTTT.